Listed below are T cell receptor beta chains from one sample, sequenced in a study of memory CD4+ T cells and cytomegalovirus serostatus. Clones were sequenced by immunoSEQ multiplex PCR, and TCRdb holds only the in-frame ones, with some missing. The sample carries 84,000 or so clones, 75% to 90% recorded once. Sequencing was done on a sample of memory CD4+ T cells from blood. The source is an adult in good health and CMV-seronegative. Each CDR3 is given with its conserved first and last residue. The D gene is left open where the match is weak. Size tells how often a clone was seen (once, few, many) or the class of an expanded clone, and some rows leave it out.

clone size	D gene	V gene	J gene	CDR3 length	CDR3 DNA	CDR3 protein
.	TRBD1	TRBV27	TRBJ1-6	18	TGTGCCAGCAGTTTAGTCGGCCAGGGGGCTCCATTTAATTCACCCCTCCACTTT	CASSLVGQGAPFNSPLHF
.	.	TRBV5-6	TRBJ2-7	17	TGTGCCAGCAGCTTGTTCCGGGGGCCGATGAGCTCCTACGAGCAGTACTTC	CASSLFRGPMSSYEQYF
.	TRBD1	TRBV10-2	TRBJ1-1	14	TGCGCCAGCAGGGGAAACAGGGGAGACACTGAAGCTTTCTTT	CASRGNRGDTEAFF
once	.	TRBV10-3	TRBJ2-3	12	TGTGCCATCAGTGATCGGGGAGATACGCAGTATTTT	CAISDRGDTQYF
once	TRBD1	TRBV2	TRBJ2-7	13	TGTGCCAGCAGGGGACAGCCCTCCTACGAGCAGTACTTC	CASRGQPSYEQYF
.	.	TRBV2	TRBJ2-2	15	TGTGCCAGCAGTGAGGCCCAGCCGAACACCGGGGAGCTGTTTTTT	CASSEAQPNTGELFF
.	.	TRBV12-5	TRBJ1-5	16	TGTGCTAGTGTCTTAGGACGGACTAATAGCAATCAGCCCCAGCATTTT	CASVLGRTNSNQPQHF
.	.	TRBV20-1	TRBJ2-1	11	TGCAGTGCTAGAGATCACGATGAGCAGTTCTTC	CSARDHDEQFF
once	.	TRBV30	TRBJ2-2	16	TGTGCCTGGAGTGTCCGACACCTTTTGAACACCGGGGAGCTGTTTTTT	CAWSVRHLLNTGELFF
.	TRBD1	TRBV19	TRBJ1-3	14	TGTGCCAGTTCTAACCAGGGGGCGCGAAACACCATATATTTT	CASSNQGARNTIYF
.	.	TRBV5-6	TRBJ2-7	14	TGTGCCAGCAGCTTAACGACGGGCATTTACGAGCAGTACTTC	CASSLTTGIYEQYF
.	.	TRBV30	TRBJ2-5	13	TGTGCCTGGAGTCCACTCGGCGGACAGACCCAGTACTTC	CAWSPLGGQTQYF
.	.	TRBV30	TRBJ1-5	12	TGTGCCTGGGGGTCCAGCCATCAGCCCCAGCATTTT	CAWGSSHQPQHF
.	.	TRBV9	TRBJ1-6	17	TGTGCCAGCAGTGCGGACCACTCCCGGACAGATAATTCACCCCTCCACTTT	CASSADHSRTDNSPLHF
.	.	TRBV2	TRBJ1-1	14	TGTGCCAGCAGTGAACTAGCTGAGGGGACTGAAGCTTTCTTT	CASSELAEGTEAFF
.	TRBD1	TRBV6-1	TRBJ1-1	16	TGTGCCAGCAGTGGTATCCTCGGGACAGGGAACACTGAAGCTTTCTTT	CASSGILGTGNTEAFF
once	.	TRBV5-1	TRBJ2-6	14	TGCGCCAGCAGCTTAGTAACTGGGGCCAACGTCCTGACTTTC	CASSLVTGANVLTF
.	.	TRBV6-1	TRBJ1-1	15	TGTGCCAGCAGTGATGAGCACGCGGCCAACACTGAAGCTTTCTTT	CASSDEHAANTEAFF
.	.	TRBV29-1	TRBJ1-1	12	TGCAGCGTTGAGTTACGGGTTACTGAAGCTTTCTTT	CSVELRVTEAFF
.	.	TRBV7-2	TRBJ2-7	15	TGTGCCAGCAGCCTTACGGCAGGGCGTTCCTACGAGCAGTACTTC	CASSLTAGRSYEQYF
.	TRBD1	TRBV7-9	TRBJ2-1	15	TGTGCCAGCAGCTCCCGGGACAGGGGACCCCCTGAGCAGTTCTTC	CASSSRDRGPPEQFF
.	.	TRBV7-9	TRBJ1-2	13	TGTGCCAGCAGCCCCGACGGGAACTATGGCTACACCTTC	CASSPDGNYGYTF
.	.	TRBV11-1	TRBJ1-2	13	TGTGCCAGCAGCTTAGACAGGGCTTATGGCTACACCTTC	CASSLDRAYGYTF
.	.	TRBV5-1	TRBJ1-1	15	TGCGCCAGCAGCTTGGAACAGTATTTTAACACTGAAGCTTTCTTT	CASSLEQYFNTEAFF
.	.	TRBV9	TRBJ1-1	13	TGTGCCAGCAGCGTAGGGATGAACACTGAAGCTTTCTTT	CASSVGMNTEAFF
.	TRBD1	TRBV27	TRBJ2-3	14	TGTGCCAGCAGTCGACAGGGGATAACAGATACGCAGTATTTT	CASSRQGITDTQYF
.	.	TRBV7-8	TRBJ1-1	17	TGTGCCAGCAGCTTAAGTAGCACAGGGTGGTTGGGCACTGAAGCTTTCTTT	CASSLSSTGWLGTEAFF
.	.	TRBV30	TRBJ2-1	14	TGTGCCTGGAGTACTAGCTCTTATGGTAATGAGCAGTTCTTC	CAWSTSSYGNEQFF
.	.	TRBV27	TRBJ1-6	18	TGTGCCAGCAGTTTAAGGGGCACTTCGGGACACTCAAATTCACCCCTCCACTTT	CASSLRGTSGHSNSPLHF
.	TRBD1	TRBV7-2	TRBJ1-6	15	TGTGCCAGCAGCTTTGGGACAGGGGGCAGGTCACCCCTCCACTTT	CASSFGTGGRSPLHF
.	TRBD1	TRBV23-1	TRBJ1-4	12	TGCGCCAGCGGGACAGGGTATGAAAAACTGTTTTTT	CASGTGYEKLFF
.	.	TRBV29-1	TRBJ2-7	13	TGCAGCGCCCTAAAAAGAGGGTCAGGCGAGCAGTACTTC	CSALKRGSGEQYF
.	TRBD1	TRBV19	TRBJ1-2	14	TGTGCCAGTAGTATCGACAGGGGGAACTATGGCTACACCTTC	CASSIDRGNYGYTF
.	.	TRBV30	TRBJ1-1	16	TGTGCCTGGAGTCTCACGGGGGGTGGAACGAACACTGAAGCTTTCTTT	CAWSLTGGGTNTEAFF
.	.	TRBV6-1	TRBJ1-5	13	TGTGCCAGCAGTGAAGGGGGGCAACAGCCCCAGCATTTT	CASSEGGQQPQHF
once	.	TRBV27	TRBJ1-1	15	TGTGCCAGCAGTTTATCCATGACAGTGAACACTGAAGCTTTCTTT	CASSLSMTVNTEAFF
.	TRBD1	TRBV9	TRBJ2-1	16	TGTGCCAGCAGCGAGACAGGGGGCGCGGGAAACAATGAGCAGTTCTTC	CASSETGGAGNNEQFF
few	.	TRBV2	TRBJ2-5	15	TGTGCCAGCCCCACCGGACCGGGACTCCAAGAGACCCAGTACTTC	CASPTGPGLQETQYF
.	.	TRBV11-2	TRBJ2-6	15	TGTGCCAGCAGCTTAGGACGGGTTGGGGCCAACGTCCTGACTTTC	CASSLGRVGANVLTF
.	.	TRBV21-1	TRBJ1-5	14	TGTGCCAGCAGAGGACAGTTTAGCAATCAGCCCCAGCATTTT	CASRGQFSNQPQHF
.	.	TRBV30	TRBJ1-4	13	TGTGCCTGGAAGTCAGGGGCGACTGAAAAACTGTTTTTT	CAWKSGATEKLFF
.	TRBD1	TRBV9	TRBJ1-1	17	TGTGCCAGCAGCGTAGTTCCAGGGGGGGACCTGAACACTGAAGCTTTCTTT	CASSVVPGGDLNTEAFF
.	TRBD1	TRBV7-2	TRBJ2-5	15	TGTGCCAGCAGATCTGGGACAGTCGTGCAAGAGACCCAGTACTTC	CASRSGTVVQETQYF
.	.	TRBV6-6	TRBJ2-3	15	TGTGCCAGCAGCCGCCCAGCTAGCGACACAGATACGCAGTATTTT	CASSRPASDTDTQYF
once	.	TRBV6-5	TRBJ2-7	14	TGTGCCAGCAGTTACGACAGCCACCTCTACGAGCAGTACTTC	CASSYDSHLYEQYF
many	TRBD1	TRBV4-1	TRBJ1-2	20	TGCGCCAGCAGCCCAGGGGCAGGGGGCTCGCCCCGTCTATTAGGCTATGGCTACACCTTC	CASSPGAGGSPRLLGYGYTF
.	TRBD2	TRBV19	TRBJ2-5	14	TGTGCCAGTACGGGTCCAGGGACTAGGGAGACCCAGTACTTC	CASTGPGTRETQYF
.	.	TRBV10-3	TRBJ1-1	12	TGTGCCATCACCTCACAGCCGGGTGAAGCTTTCTTT	CAITSQPGEAFF
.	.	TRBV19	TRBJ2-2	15	TGTGCCAGTATCAGATTGGTTCCTCCGACCGGGGAGCTGTTTTTT	CASIRLVPPTGELFF
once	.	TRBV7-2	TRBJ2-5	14	TGTGCCAGCAACGAGGGACGGGGGCAGGAGACCCAGTACTTC	CASNEGRGQETQYF
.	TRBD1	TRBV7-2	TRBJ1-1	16	TGTGCCAGCAGCAACGGGACAGGAAGGATGAGCACTGAAGCTTTCTTT	CASSNGTGRMSTEAFF
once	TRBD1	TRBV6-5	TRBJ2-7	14	TGTGCCAGCAGTTGGGACAGGGGGTCCTACGAGCAGTACTTC	CASSWDRGSYEQYF
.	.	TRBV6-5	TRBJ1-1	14	TGTGCCAGCAGTACCCCGTTGGGGGCCACTGAAGCTTTCTTT	CASSTPLGATEAFF
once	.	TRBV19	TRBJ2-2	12	TGTGCCAGTAGTAGGGAGATCGGGGAGCTGTTTTTT	CASSREIGELFF
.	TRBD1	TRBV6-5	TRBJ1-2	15	TGTGCCAGCAGTTCGCGACAGGGTTCGGCCTATGGCTACACCTTC	CASSSRQGSAYGYTF
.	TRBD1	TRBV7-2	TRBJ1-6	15	TGTGCCAGCAGCTTTCGGGGGGAAGGGGGCTCACCCCTCCACTTT	CASSFRGEGGSPLHF
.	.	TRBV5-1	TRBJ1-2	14	TGCGCCAGCAGCTTACAAACAGGGAACAGTGGCTACACCTTC	CASSLQTGNSGYTF
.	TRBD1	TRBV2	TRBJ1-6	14	TGTGCCAGCATGGTGGGACAGCGGAATTCACCCCTCCACTTT	CASMVGQRNSPLHF